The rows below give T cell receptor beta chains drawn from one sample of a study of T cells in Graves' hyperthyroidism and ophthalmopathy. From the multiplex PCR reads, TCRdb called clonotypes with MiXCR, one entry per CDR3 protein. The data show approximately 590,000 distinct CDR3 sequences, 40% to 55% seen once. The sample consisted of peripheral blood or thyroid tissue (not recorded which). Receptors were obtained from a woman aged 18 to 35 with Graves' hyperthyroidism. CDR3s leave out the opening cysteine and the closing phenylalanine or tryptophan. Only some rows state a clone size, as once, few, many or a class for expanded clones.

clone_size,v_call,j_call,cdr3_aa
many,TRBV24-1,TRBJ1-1,ATSDLLGQAF
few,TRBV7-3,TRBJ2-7,ASSTNAYEQY
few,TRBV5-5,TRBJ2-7,ASSSPASGAYEQY
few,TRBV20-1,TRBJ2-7,SHTREGNSYEQY
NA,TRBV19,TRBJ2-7,ASSISPSGSYEQY
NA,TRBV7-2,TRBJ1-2,ASSLDPGTCGYT
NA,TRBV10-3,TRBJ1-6,AISLEIWRSPLH
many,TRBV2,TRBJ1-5,ASSAERGPNQPQH
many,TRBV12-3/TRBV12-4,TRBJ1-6,ASSFDRALDPLH
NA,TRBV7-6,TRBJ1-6,ASSLEGQGTYNSPLH
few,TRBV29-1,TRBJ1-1,SSDGNTEAF
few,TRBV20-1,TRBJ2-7,SVSQEPYEQY
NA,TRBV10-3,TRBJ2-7,AISAASGSYEQY
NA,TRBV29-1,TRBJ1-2,SEGQGDSYT
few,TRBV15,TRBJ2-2,ATKFGGSPNTGELF
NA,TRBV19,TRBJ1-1,ASSPGGQGGPEAF
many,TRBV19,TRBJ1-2,ASSTGQGAYGYT
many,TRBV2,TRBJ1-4,ASRGTVATNEKLF
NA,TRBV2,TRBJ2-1,ASSEPYLAGAYNEQF
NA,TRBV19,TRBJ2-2,ASSIERRGANTGELF
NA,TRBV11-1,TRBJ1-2,ASPDRGDYGYT
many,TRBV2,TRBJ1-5,ASSLAAGNQPQH
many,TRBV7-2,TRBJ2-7,ASSLGVGYEQY
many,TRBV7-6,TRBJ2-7,ASSWTGVYEQY
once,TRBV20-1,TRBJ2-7,SARTSGKYEQY
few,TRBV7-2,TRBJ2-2,ASSAGLAGAGELF
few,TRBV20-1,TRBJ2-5,SARDTGETQY
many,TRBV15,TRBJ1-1,ATGLNTEAF
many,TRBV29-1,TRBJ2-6,SVALQDTGANVLT
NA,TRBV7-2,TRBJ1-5,ASSPPGHRNQPQH
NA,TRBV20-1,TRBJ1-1,SAWTEGNTEAF
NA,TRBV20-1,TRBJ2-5,SAAPGPAQY
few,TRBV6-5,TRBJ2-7,ASSYVSGADYEQY
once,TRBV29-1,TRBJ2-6,SVDGQGGSGANVLT
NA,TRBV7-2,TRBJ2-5,ASSQPGQGPEETQY
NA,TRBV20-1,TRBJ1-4,SARGGYNEKLF
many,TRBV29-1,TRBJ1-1,SVPTVPGAEAF
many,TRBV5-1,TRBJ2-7,ASSLDEQY
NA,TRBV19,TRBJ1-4,ASTVQGNKKLF
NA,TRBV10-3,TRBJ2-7,AISSVGEQY
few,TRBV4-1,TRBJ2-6,ASSHGGGGANVLT
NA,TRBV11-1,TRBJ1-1,ASSHPGRGLTEAF
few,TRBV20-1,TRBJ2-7,SARDFAGVAYEQY
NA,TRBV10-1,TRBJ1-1,ASSESAGGSEAF
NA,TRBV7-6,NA,ASSWTQYNEQF
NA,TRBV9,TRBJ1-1,ASSTRSSTEAF
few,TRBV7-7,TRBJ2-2,SVWLAGDTGELF
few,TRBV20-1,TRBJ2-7,SAISGRSYEQY
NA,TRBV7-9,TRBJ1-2,ASSHDGGATYGYT
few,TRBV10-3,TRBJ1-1,AISEEDRVSTEAF
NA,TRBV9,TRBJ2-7,ASSVARTSGSNEQY
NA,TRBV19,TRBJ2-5,ASSITGLAGETQY
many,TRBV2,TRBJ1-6,ASSGQGWGSPLH
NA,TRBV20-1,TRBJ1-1,SARDLPGLNTEAF
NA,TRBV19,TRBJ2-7,ASSHDRDRDTYEQY
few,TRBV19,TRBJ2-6,ASSPPVYIGTANVLT
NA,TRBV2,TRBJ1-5,ASSQSTAGSNQPQH